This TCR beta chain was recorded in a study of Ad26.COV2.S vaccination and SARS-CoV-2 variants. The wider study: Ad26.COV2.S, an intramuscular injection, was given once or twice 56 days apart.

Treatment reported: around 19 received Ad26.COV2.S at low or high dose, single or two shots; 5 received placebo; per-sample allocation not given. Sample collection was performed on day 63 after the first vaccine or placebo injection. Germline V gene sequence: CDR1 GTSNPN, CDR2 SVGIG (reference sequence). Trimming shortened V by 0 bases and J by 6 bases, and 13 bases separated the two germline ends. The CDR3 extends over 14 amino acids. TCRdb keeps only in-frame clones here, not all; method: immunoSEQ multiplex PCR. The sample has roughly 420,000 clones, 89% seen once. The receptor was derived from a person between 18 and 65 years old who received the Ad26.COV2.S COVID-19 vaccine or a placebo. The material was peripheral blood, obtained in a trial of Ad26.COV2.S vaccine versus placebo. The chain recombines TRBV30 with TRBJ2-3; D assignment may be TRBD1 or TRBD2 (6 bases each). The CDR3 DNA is TGTGCCTGGAGTGTATCGAGGGGGGAGGATACGCAGTATTTT. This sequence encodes CAWSVSRGEDTQYF.